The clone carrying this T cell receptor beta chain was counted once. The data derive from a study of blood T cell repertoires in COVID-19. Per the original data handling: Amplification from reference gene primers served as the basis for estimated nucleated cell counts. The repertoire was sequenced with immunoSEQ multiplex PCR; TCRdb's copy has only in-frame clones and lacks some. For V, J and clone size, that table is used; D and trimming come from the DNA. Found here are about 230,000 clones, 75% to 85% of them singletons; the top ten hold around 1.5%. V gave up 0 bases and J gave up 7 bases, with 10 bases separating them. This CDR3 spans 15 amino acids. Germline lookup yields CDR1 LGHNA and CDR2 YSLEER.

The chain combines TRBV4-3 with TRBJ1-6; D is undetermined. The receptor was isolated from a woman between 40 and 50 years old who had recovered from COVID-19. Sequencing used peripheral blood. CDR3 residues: CASSQDRVSNSPLHF. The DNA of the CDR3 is TGCGCCAGCAGCCAAGATCGGGTCTCAAATTCACCCCTCCACTTT.